Presented here are 14 T cell receptor beta chains from one specimen sequenced in a study of T cells in Graves' hyperthyroidism and ophthalmopathy. RNA transcripts provided the source from which TCR beta CDR3 regions were amplified. The study used the HTBI primer set for a first-round RT-PCR of the TCR CDR3. One entry per CDR3 protein results from TCRdb running MiXCR on the multiplex PCR reads. The top ten hold around 9.3% of the sample, which has roughly 800,000 distinct CDR3 sequences, 35% to 40% seen once. The sequencing input was blood. All receptors derive from a man younger than 35 with Graves' hyperthyroidism.

Remarks on this clonotype: A read error may produce the germline difference seen at one junction end. V gene TRBV5-1 combines with J gene TRBJ1-5; D gene ambiguous. The length of the CDR3 is 13 residues. CDR1 is SGHRS and CDR2 is YFSETQ in the germline V gene. Here the CDR3 reads CASSRILGEPQHF. The CDR3 DNA reads as TGTGCCAGCAGCCGGATTCTTGGTGAGCCCCAGCATTTT.

In its sample, this clonotype was seen many times. CDR3 sequence: CASHGGYNSPLHF. The CDR3 bases are TGTGCCAGCCACGGGGGGTATAATTCACCCCTCCACTTT. The chain is built from TRBV9 and TRBJ1-6, with a weak D call TRBD1 (5 bases). Deletions cut 7 bases from V and 4 bases from J, with 9 bases between. Germline values: CDR1 SGDLS, CDR2 YYNGEE. This CDR3 contains 13 residues.

This clonotype came up many times. The chain carries TRBV9 and TRBJ2-5, with D possibly being TRBD2 (7 bases). Trimming took 4 bases from V and 6 from J, leaving 13 bases between them. The germline gives CDR1 SGDLS, CDR2 YYNGEE. There are 13 residues in the CDR3. The CDR3 here is CASSTQGGQTQYF. The CDR3 DNA reads as TGTGCCAGCAGCACACAGGGAGGGCAGACCCAGTACTTC.

This clonotype was counted many times. This chain uses TRBV7-6 with TRBJ1-1; a weak D match, TRBD1 (5 bases). Germline V gene sequence: CDR1 SGHVS, CDR2 FNYEAQ. This CDR3 comprises 14 residues. Trimming stripped 1 base from V and 6 bases from J, with 12 bases between. CDR3 residues: CASSLEIDSSEAFF. In DNA form, the CDR3 reads TGTGCCAGCAGCTTAGAAATTGACAGCTCTGAAGCTTTCTTT.

This rearrangement joins TRBV2 to TRBJ2-3; D possibly corresponds to TRBD1 (5 bases). Germline CDR1 is SNHLY and CDR2 is FYNNEI. V dropped 7 bases and J dropped 0 bases, with 14 bases sitting between them. The CDR3 covers 15 residues. The chain's CDR3 is CASTFDSPSTDTQYF. CDR3 in DNA: TGTGCCAGCACTTTTGACAGCCCTAGCACAGATACGCAGTATTTT.

This clonotype came up a few times. The chain combines TRBV19 with TRBJ2-2; either TRBD1 or TRBD2 may fit D (5 bases each). This CDR3 has 15 residues. Trimming stripped 6 bases from V and 1 base from J, with 12 bases between. Germline V gene data show CDR1 as LNHDA and CDR2 as SQIVND (reference sequence). The CDR3 is CASSKGRLNTGELFF. CDR3 DNA sequence: TGTGCCAGTAGCAAGGGACGGCTGAACACCGGGGAGCTGTTTTTT.

This clonotype has only a few counts. The chain recombines TRBV2 with TRBJ1-5; D is uncertain. The CDR3 runs to 13 residues. With 5 bases removed from V and 5 bases from J, the gap between germline ends came to 10 bases. The V gene's germline CDR1 is SNHLY and CDR2 FYNNEI. The CDR3 sequence: CASSYTPDQPQHF. CDR3 sequence (DNA): TGTGCCAGCAGTTACACACCCGATCAGCCCCAGCATTTT.

This clonotype has at least ten counts. J is TRBJ1-1 and V is TRBV29-1; 11 nucleotides match TRBD1. V trimming: 6 bases; J trimming: 1 base; junction bases outside the gene matches: 7. This CDR3 region has 15 residues. Germline CDR1 is SQVTM and CDR2 is ANQGSEA. DNA for the CDR3: TGCAGCGTCGGCAGGACAGGGGGCCCGAACACTGAAGCTTTCTTT. It specifies CSVGRTGGPNTEAFF.

The chain links TRBV9 to TRBJ2-3, with no clear D. CDR1 SGDLS and CDR2 YYNGEE come from the germline V gene. V was pared by 0 bases and J by 2 bases, with 7 bases between. The CDR3 totals 14 residues. CDR3 region: CASSVEGNTDTQYF. CDR3 sequence (DNA): TGTGCCAGCAGCGTAGAGGGTAACACAGATACGCAGTATTTT.

This clonotype was counted a single time. This rearrangement joins TRBV6-1 to TRBJ1-1, with D perhaps matching TRBD1 (6 bases). V lost 6 bases, J lost 4 bases, and 18 bases lay in between. The CDR3 contains 15 residues. From germline, CDR1 is MNHNS and CDR2 SASEGT. The CDR3 bases are TGTGCCAGCAGCGCCCTCGGGGGGGCGGTCACTGAAGCTTTCTTT. It specifies CASSALGGAVTEAFF.

The V call is TRBV7-9, the J call TRBJ2-7; TRBD2 agrees at 7 bases. CDR1 and CDR2 from the germline V gene are SEHNR and FQNEAQ (reference sequence). Trimming took 8 bases from V and 7 from J; bases not matched to a gene: 23. The CDR3 covers 17 residues. The CDR3 region has the DNA TGTGCCAGCGAGTATCTAGCGGTTGGCAAGGAAACGGGGGAGCAGTACTTC. Translated, it gives CASEYLAVGKETGEQYF.

The sample holds many counts of this clonotype. The rearrangement joins TRBV29-1 to TRBJ2-2; TRBD2 agrees at 8 bases. The trim removed 4 bases at V and 5 bases at J, leaving 6 bases unmatched. The CDR3 loop spans 14 amino acids. The germline V gene has CDR1 SQVTM and CDR2 ANQGSEA. CDR3 bases: TGCAGCGTTGGGGCGGGAGGCCTAACCGGGGAGCTGTTTTTT. It yields the protein CSVGAGGLTGELFF.

This clonotype was counted at least ten times. The rearrangement joins TRBV2 to TRBJ1-5; D ambiguous. The V gene's germline CDR1 is SNHLY and CDR2 FYNNEI. The CDR3 is 15 residues long. Deletions cut 6 bases from V and 0 bases from J, with 12 bases between. CDR3 in amino acids: CASRSTDYSNQPQHF. CDR3 sequence (DNA): TGTGCCAGCAGGTCGACGGACTATAGCAATCAGCCCCAGCATTTT.

In its sample, this clonotype was seen many times. The chain couples TRBV4-3 to TRBJ1-4; D uncertain. V dropped 2 bases and J dropped 6 bases, with 16 bases sitting between them. The germline V gene encodes CDR1 LGHNA and CDR2 YSLEER. This CDR3 is built from 16 residues. CDR3 sequence (DNA): TGCGCCAGCAGCCAACTATACGGGGATAGCGATGAAAAACTGTTTTTT. Its translation is CASSQLYGDSDEKLFF.